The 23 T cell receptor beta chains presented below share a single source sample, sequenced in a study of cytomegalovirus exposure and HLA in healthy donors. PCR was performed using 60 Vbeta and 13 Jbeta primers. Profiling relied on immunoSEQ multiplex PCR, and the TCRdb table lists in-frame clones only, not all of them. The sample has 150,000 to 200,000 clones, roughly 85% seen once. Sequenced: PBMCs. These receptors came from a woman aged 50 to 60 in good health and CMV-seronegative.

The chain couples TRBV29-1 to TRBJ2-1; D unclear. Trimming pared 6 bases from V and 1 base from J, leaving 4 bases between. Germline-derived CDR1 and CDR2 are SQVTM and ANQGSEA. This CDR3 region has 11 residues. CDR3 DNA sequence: TGCAGCGTCAGGTCCTACAATGAGCAGTTCTTC. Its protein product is CSVRSYNEQFF.

The CDR3: CASSPLSGPREDTQYF. CDR3 nucleotides: TGTGCCAGCAGTCCTCTTAGCGGACCGAGGGAAGATACGCAGTATTTT. This chain links TRBV28 with TRBJ2-3; weak D call: TRBD2 (6 bases). This CDR3 region has 16 residues. CDR1 is MDHEN, CDR2 SYDVKM, per germline. Trimming cost V 5 bases and J 5 bases, with 20 bases left between them.

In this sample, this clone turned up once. The CDR3 sequence: CASSLMGAHSTDTQYF. CDR3 coding DNA: TGCGCCAGCAGCTTGATGGGGGCGCATAGCACAGATACGCAGTATTTT. The V call is TRBV5-1, the J call TRBJ2-3; the D gene is possibly TRBD1 (6 bases). CDR1 is SGHRS and CDR2 is YFSETQ in the germline V gene. V lost 1 base, J lost 0 bases, and 12 bases lay in between. The CDR3 has 16 residues.

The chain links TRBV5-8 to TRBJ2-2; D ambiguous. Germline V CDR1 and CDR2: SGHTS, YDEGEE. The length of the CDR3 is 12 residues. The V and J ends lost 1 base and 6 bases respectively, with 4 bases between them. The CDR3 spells CASSLYSGELFF. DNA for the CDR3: TGTGCCAGCAGCTTGTATTCCGGGGAGCTGTTTTTT.

CDR3 nucleotide sequence: TGTGCCAGTAAAGCAGGGGCTAATGAGCAGTTCTTC. It encodes CASKAGANEQFF. The chain employs TRBV19 and TRBJ2-1; possible D gene TRBD1, 6 bases. Trimming shortened V by 7 bases and J by 7 bases, and 11 bases separated the two germline ends. The CDR3 loop spans 12 amino acids. Germline CDR1 and CDR2: LNHDA and SQIVND (reference sequence).

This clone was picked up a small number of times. For the CDR3, the DNA is TGTGCCAGGCCGGAGTGCGAGACCCAGTACTTC. It codes for CARPECETQYF. V is TRBV27 and J is TRBJ2-5; D is unclear. The V end lost 9 bases, the J end lost 5 bases, and 10 bases lay between the germline ends. Germline assignment: CDR1 MNHEY and CDR2 SMNVEV (reference sequence). The CDR3 is 11 amino acids.

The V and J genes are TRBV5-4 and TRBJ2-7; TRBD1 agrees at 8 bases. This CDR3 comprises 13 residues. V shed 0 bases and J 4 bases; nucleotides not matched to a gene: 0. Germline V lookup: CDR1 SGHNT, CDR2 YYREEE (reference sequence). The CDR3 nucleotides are TGTGCCAGCAGCTTGGACAGGGGGTACGAGCAGTACTTC. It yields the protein CASSLDRGYEQYF. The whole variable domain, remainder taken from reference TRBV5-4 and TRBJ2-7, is ETGVTQSPTHLIKTRGQQVTLRCSSQSGHNTVSWYQQALGQGPQFIFQYYREEENGRGNFPPRFSGLQFPNYSSELNVNALELDDSALYLCASSLDRGYEQYFGPGTRLTVT.

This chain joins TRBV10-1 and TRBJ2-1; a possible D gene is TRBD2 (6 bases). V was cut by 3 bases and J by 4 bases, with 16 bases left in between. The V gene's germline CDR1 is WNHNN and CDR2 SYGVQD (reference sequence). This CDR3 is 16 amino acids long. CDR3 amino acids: CASSDSGTPSYNEQFF. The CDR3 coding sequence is TGCGCCAGCAGTGATTCCGGGACTCCTTCTTACAATGAGCAGTTCTTC.

DNA for the CDR3: TGTGCCAGCAGTGGGAAACAGATTAACAATGAGCAGTTCTTC. Amino acids: CASSGKQINNEQFF. The chain is built from TRBV2 and TRBJ2-1; no definite D call. CDR1 is SNHLY and CDR2 is FYNNEI in the germline V gene. The CDR3 consists of 14 residues. V shed 4 bases and J shed 5 bases, with 12 bases lying between them.

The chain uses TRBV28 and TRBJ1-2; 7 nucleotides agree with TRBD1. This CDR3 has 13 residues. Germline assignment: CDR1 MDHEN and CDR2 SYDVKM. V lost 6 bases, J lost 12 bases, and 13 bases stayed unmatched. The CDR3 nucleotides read TGTGCCAGCAGCTCGCCAGGACAGGTCGTCAACACCTTC. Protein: CASSSPGQVVNTF.

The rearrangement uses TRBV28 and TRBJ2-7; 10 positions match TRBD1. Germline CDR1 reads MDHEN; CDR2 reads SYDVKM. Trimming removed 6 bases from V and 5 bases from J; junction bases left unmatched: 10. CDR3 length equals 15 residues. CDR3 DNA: TGTGCCAGCAGCCCGTCCGGGACAGGGGCGAACGAGCAGTACTTC. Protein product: CASSPSGTGANEQYF.

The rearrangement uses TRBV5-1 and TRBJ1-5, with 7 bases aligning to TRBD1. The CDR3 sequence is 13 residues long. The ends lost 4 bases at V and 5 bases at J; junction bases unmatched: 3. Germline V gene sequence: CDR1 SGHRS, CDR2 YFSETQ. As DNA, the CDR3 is TGCGCCAGCAGCGACGACAGGGATCAGCCCCAGCATTTT. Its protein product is CASSDDRDQPQHF.

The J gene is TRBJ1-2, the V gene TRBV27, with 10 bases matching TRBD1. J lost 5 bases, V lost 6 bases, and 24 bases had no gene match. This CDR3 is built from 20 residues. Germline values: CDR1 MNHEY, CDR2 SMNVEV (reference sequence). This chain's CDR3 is CASSPDRGPYRRGVSYGYTF. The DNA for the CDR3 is TGTGCCAGCAGCCCCGACAGGGGGCCCTATCGGCGGGGCGTTTCGTATGGCTACACCTTC.

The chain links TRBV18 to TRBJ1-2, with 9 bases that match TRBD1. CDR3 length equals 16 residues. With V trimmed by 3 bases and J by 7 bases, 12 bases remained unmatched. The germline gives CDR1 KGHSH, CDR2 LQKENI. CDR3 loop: CASSPQGQGGSVGYTF. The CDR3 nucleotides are TGTGCCAGCTCACCCCAGGGACAGGGTGGATCCGTTGGCTACACCTTC.

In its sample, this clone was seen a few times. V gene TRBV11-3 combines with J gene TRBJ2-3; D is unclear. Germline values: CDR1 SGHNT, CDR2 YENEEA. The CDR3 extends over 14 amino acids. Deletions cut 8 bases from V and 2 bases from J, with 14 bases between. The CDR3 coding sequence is TGTGCCAGCGGTCGAGGTGGGTTCACAGATACGCAGTATTTT. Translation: CASGRGGFTDTQYF.

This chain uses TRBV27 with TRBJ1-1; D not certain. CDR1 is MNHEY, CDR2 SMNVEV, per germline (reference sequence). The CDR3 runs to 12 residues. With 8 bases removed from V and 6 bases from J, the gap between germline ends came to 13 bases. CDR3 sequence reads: CASGIQAPEAFF. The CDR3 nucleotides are TGTGCCAGCGGAATCCAGGCCCCTGAAGCTTTCTTT.

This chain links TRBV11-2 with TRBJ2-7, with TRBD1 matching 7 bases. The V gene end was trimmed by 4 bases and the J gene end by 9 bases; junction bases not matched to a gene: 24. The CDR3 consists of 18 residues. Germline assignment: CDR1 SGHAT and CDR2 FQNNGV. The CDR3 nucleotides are TGTGCCAGCAGCTCCGACAGGGATGGAGAAGGGGGTTTTGGGGCGCAGTACTTC. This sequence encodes CASSSDRDGEGGFGAQYF.

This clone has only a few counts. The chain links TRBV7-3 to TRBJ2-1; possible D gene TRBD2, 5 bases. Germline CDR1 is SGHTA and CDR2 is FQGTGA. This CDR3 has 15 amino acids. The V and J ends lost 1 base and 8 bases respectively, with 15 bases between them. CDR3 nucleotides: TGTGCCAGCAGCTTAAACATAGGACCGAGGGATGAGCAGTTCTTC. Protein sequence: CASSLNIGPRDEQFF.

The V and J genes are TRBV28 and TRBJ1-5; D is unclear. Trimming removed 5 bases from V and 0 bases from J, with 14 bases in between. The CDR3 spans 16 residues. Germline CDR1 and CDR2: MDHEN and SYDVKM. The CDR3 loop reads CASSPDRQNSNQPQHF. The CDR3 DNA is TGTGCCAGCAGTCCCGATCGTCAGAATAGCAATCAGCCCCAGCATTTT. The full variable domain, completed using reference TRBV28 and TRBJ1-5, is DVKVTQSSRYLVKRTGEKVFLECVQDMDHENMFWYRQDPGLGLRLIYFSYDVKMKEKGDIPEGYSVSREKKERFSLILESASTNQTSMYLCASSPDRQNSNQPQHFGDGTRLSIL.

CDR3 DNA: TGTGCCAGCAGCTTTCTCGGGAGTAGCACCGGGGAGCTGTTTTTT. It translates to CASSFLGSSTGELFF. This sequence joins TRBV7-9 and TRBJ2-2; D might be TRBD2 (6 bases). Germline V CDR1 and CDR2: SEHNR, FQNEAQ (reference sequence). V lost 3 bases and J lost 4, with 12 bases in between. The CDR3 consists of 15 residues.

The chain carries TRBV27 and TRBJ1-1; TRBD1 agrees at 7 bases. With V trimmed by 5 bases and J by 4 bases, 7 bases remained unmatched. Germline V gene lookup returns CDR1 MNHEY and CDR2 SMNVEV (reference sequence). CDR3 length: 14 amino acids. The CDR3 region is CASSPRDRATEAFF. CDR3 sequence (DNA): TGTGCCAGCAGTCCTAGAGACAGGGCCACTGAAGCTTTCTTT.

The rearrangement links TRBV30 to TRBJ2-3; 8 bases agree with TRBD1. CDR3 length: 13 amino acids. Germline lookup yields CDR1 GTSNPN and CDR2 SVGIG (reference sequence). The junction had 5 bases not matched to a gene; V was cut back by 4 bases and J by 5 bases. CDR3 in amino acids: CAWTEQGEDTQYF. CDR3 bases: TGTGCCTGGACAGAACAGGGGGAAGATACGCAGTATTTT.

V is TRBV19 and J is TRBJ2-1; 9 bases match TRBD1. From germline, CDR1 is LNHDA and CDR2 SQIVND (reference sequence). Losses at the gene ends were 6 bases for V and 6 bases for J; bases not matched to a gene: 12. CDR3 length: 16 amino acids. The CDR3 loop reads CASRALPGQGSNEQFF. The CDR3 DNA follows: TGTGCCAGTAGGGCCCTCCCGGGACAGGGCTCCAATGAGCAGTTCTTC.